This T cell receptor beta chain stems from a study of blood T cells in healthy people across ages. Study-level results: Comparison with aged donors showed that long-lived donors had more naive CD4+ cells and higher diversity.

Using a J-beta primer mix together with a sample-barcoded 5' primer, a second PCR was run for about 6 to 12 cycles. TCRdb recomputed calls from the 5' RACE reads with MiXCR, one row per CDR3 protein. Here the sample spans under 1 million distinct CDR3 sequences, more than 40% being singletons. Only a few counts were recorded for this clonotype. The antigen is unknown. For every donor, a draw yielded approximately 9.9 milliliters of peripheral blood. Sample: blood. The clonotype was recovered from a man in his fifties or sixties in good health.

The CDR3 bases are TGCGCCAGCAGCTCGGGGGACAGGGGAATGAACACTGAAGCTTTCTTT. Protein: CASSSGDRGMNTEAFF. The chain couples TRBV5-1 to TRBJ1-1; 10 bases map to TRBD1. This CDR3 spans 16 amino acids. V dropped 3 bases and J dropped 0; count of bases not matched to a gene: 5. Per the germline V gene, CDR1 is SGHRS and CDR2 is YFSETQ.